The sequence of this T cell receptor (beta chain) was determined in a study of blood T cell repertoires in COVID-19. Study information: Material from acute and convalescent COVID-19 was sourced from the United States, Italy and Spain. The analysed material was cDNA or gDNA that came from T cells, B-cell-depleted T cells, or PBMCs.

Original data processing: It was from reference gene primer amplification that nucleated cell counts were estimated. The repertoire was sequenced with immunoSEQ multiplex PCR; TCRdb's copy has only in-frame clones and lacks some. Clone size and V and J calls were adopted from that table, with D and trimming inferred from the DNA. The table shows about 110,000 clones, with roughly 80% occurring only once. The sequenced material came from peripheral blood. This TCR derives from a man aged 50 or older with acute or convalescent COVID-19.

CDR3 sequence reads: CASRMNRDEGTEAFF. DNA for the CDR3: TGTGCCAGCAGGATGAACAGAGACGAGGGCACTGAAGCTTTCTTT. This rearrangement joins TRBV6-5 to TRBJ1-1; D is uncertain. Germline-derived CDR1 and CDR2 are MNHEY and SVGAGI. V shed 6 bases and J shed 4 bases, with 18 bases lying between them. The CDR3 spans 15 residues.